This TCR beta chain emerged from a study of T cells in Graves' hyperthyroidism and ophthalmopathy. Germline trimming cut 2 bases from V and 5 bases from J; bases unmatched to any gene: 4. The CDR3 contains 15 residues. Germline V gene sequence: CDR1 MNHEY, CDR2 SMNVEV (reference sequence). Amplification of TCR beta CDR3 regions used RNA as the template. TCR CDR3 underwent first-round RT-PCR with the HTBI primer set. TCRdb processed the multiplex PCR reads anew with MiXCR; each CDR3 protein has one entry. The profile covers about 350,000 distinct CDR3 sequences, with over 11% appearing a single time and just under 25% taken by the ten largest. There are many counts of this clonotype.

The sequenced sample consisted of blood. This rearrangement joins TRBV27 to TRBJ2-1, with TRBD2 matching over 9 bases. The clonotype originates from a woman in her twenties or thirties with Graves' hyperthyroidism. The CDR3 sequence: CASSLRASGDNEQFF. The DNA for the CDR3 is TGTGCCAGCAGTTTAAGGGCTAGCGGGGACAATGAGCAGTTCTTC.